The subject of this entry is one T cell receptor beta chain. Its target antigen remains unknown. The record has no base qualities; no much larger clone is one base away. The record originates from a study of identical twins (dated by TCRdb to the mid-2010s). Regarding the research as a whole: The study deep-sequenced TCR alpha and beta repertoires from monozygotic twins, unrelated adults of various ages and cord blood to test whether fetal clonotypes persist. To rule out contamination, the twin experiments were replicated at different times with different library preparation protocols.

Every donor was a healthy Caucasian. The twin cohort comprised three pairs of female monozygotic twins, all aged roughly 18 to 30 years. Peripheral blood mononuclear cells were used as the source from which RNA for TCR libraries was isolated. Here is what the overall study found, with its caveats: Zero-insertion analyses could be partly confounded by invariant T cells such as MAIT and iNKT, although diverse VJ usage argued against such confounding for most clonotypes. Compared with coincidental sharing between unrelated individuals, out-of-frame TCR alpha sequences shared between twins showed an excess of sequences with low generation probability. In beta out-of-frame sequences, excess twin sharing was weaker, because having fewer shared sequences lowered the signal-to-noise ratio. Fewer insertions were carried by abundant cord blood beta clonotypes, a similar but weaker trend appeared in young adult naive repertoires, and no such trend appeared in memory repertoires. In monozygotic twins, recombination models systematically underestimated out-of-frame TCR alpha sharing, but the models matched the sharing seen between unrelated individuals. Because the same donors could not be followed over many years, the conclusions relied on cross-sectional statistical analysis.

Library creation used 5' RACE. These reads were obtained on an Illumina HiSeq 2000. Template switching added a universal primer binding site, and the final cDNA carried a unique molecular identifier that allowed TCR cDNA molecules to be counted accurately. First-strand cDNA for TCR alpha and beta chains was synthesized from specific primers in the conserved constant-segment region. To control for contamination, each cDNA library was double barcoded with a SMART-Mk sample barcode plus Illumina barcodes. Two successive PCR steps introduced TruSeq adapter sequences along with Illumina sample barcodes. Sequencing of the TCR alpha and beta cDNA libraries was done on the Illumina HiSeq platform using custom primers. In the authors' own workflow: MiGEC processed the raw reads to extract unique molecular identifiers, while MiXCR was used to determine the CDR3 positions. For each individual, recombination models were inferred using an EM algorithm with the repgenHMM and IGoR tools. The tcR package in R was used for shared clonotype analysis, with sharing normalized by the product of cloneset sizes. To study raw recombination free of thymic and clonal selection effects, out-of-frame nonproductive sequences were analyzed. Through fastp at Q25 and MiXCR, TCRdb rebuilt clones from the public reads, retaining in-frame beta chains. Rows with a matching CDR3 protein are joined into one entry that keeps the most common DNA and genes. Here the V and J calls rest on TCRdb's processing, not on the authors' analysis. The sample has about 890,000 distinct CDR3 sequences on record, approximately 13% of them singletons. Around 1.6% of the sample belongs to the ten largest clones.

V is clipped by 5 bases and J by 5 bases, and the sequence between their germline boundaries is 15 bases long. The CDR3 contains 14 residues, cysteine and phenylalanine counted. Only the CDR3 part of the read is kept: 42 bases, read in frame from the first base. These data were also filed under a second study, of yellow fever vaccine responses in identical twins. The second paper further reports: According to the authors, the vaccine-induced T cell response in identical twins seemed to be partly convergent and partly specific to each individual. The study precisely tracked vaccine-responding T cell clones in identical twins.

Sequencing was carried out using PBMCs. The TCR originated in a woman aged 18-29 years in good health. This receptor chain uses TRBV12-3 or TRBV12-4 and TRBJ1-2; perhaps TRBD1 is the D gene, with 5 bases matching. The DNA is as follows: TGTGCCAGCAGTCCCGGACCGCGGGGGTATGGCTACACCTTC. It is translated as CASSPGPRGYGYTF.